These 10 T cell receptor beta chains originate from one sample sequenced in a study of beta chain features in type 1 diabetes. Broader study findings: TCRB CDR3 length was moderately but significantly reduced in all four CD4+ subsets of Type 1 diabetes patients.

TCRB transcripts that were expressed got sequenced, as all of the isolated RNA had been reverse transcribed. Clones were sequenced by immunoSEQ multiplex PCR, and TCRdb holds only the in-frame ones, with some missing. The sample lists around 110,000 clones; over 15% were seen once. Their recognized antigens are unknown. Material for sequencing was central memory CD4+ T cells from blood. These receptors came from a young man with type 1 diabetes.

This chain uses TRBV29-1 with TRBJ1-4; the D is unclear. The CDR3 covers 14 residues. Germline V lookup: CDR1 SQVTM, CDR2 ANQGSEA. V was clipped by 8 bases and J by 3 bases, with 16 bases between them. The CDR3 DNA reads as TGCAGCCCCGAGGGAGGGTGGGCTAATGAAAAACTGTTTTTT. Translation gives CSPEGGWANEKLFF. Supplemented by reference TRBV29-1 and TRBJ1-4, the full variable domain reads SAVISQKPSRDICQRGTSLTIQCQVDSQVTMMFWYRQQPGQSLTLIATANQGSEATYESGFVIDKFPISRPNLTFSTLTVSNMSPEDSSIYLCSPEGGWANEKLFFGSGTQLSVL.

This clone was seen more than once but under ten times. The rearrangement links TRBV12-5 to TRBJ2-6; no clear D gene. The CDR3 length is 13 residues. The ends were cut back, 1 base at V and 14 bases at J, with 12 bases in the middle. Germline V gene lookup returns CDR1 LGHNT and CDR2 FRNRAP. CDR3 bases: TGTGCTAGTGGTTTGGGGGGAAGTTTAATCCTGACTTTC. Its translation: CASGLGGSLILTF.

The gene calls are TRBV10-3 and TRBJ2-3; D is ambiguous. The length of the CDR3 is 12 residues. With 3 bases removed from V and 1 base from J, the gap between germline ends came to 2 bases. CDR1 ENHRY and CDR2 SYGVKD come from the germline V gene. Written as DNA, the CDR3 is TGTGCCATCAGTGACCGCACAGATACGCAGTATTTT. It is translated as CAISDRTDTQYF.

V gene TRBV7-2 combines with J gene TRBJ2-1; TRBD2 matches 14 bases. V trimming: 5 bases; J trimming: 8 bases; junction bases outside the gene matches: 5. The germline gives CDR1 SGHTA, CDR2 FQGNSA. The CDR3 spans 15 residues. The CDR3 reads CASSLTSGGEYEQFF. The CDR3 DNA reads TGTGCCAGCAGCCTGACTAGCGGGGGGGAGTATGAGCAGTTCTTC.

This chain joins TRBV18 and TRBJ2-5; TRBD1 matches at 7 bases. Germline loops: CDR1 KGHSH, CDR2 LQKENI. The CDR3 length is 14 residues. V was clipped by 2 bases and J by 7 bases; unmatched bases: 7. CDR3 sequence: CASSPSDRAGTQYF. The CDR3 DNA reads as TGTGCCAGCTCACCAAGTGACAGGGCGGGGACCCAGTACTTC.

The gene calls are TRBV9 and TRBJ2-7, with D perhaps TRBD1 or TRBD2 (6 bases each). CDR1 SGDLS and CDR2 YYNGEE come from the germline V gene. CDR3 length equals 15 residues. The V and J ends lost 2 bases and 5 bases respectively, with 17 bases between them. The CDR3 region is CASSVKGGALNEQYF. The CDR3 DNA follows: TGTGCCAGCAGCGTGAAGGGGGGCGCTTTGAACGAGCAGTACTTC.

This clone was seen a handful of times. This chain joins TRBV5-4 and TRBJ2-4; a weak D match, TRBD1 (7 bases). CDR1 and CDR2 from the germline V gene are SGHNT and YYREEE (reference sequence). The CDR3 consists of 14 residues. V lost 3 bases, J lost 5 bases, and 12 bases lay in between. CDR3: CASSWGDSQNIQYF. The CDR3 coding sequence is TGTGCCAGCAGCTGGGGGGACAGTCAAAACATTCAGTACTTC.

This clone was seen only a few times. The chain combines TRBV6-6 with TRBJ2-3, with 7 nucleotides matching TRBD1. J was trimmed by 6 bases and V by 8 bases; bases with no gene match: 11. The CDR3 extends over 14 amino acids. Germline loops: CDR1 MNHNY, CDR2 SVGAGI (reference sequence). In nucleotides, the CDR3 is TGTGCCAGCCGTTCCCAGACAGGGCGGGATACGCAGTATTTT. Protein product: CASRSQTGRDTQYF.

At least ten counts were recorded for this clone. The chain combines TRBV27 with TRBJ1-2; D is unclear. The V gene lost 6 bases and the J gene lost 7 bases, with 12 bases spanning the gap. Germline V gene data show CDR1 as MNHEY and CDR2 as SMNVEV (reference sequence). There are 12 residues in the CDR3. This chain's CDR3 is CASSPLFGGYTF. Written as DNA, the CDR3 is TGTGCCAGCAGCCCCCTATTTGGTGGCTACACCTTC.

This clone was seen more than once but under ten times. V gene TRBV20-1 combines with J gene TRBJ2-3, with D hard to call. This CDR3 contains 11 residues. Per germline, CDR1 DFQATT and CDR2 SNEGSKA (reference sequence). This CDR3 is CSLKGSDTQYF. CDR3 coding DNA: TGCAGCCTAAAGGGATCAGATACGCAGTATTTT.